This TCR beta chain emerged from a study of shared clonotypes between healthy human individuals. Only CD45RO-negative cells positively selected for CCR7 counted as naive CD8 cells, so terminally differentiated effector memory CD45RA+ cells were excluded. Trimming left V 4 bases short and J 3 bases short, with 3 bases between. This CDR3 contains 11 residues. From germline, CDR1 is GTSNPN and CDR2 SVGIG (reference sequence). TCRdb's table, derived via immunoSEQ multiplex PCR, lists solely in-frame clones and lacks some. Found here are around 2,100,000 clones, approximately 95% of them singletons; the top ten hold around 1%.

The sample comprised naive CD8+ T cells sorted from blood. The TCR comes from a young man in good health. The J gene is TRBJ2-2, the V gene TRBV30; D call uncertain. The CDR3 loop reads CAWKYTGELFF. The CDR3 bases are TGTGCCTGGAAATACACCGGGGAGCTGTTTTTT.